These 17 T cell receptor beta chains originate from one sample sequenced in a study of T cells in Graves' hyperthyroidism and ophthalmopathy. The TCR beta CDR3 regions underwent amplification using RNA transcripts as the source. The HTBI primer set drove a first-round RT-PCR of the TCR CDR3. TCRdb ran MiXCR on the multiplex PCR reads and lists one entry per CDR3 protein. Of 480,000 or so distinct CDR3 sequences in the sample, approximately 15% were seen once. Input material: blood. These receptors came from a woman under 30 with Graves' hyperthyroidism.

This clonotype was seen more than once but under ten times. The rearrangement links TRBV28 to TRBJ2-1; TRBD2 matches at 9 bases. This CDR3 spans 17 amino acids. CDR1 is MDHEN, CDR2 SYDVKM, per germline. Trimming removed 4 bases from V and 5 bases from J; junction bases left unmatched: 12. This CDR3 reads CASSSALAGFGDNEQFF. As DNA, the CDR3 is TGTGCCAGCAGTTCTGCTCTAGCGGGATTCGGGGACAATGAGCAGTTCTTC.

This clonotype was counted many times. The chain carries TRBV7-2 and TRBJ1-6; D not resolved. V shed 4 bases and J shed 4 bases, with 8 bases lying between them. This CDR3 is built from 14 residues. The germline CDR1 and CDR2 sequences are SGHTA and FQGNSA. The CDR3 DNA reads TGTGCCAGCAGCTATGGCGGATATAATTCACCCCTCCACTTT. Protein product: CASSYGGYNSPLHF. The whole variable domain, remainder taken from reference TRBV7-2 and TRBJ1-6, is GAGVSQSPSNKVTEKGKDVELRCDPISGHTALYWYRQSLGQGLEFLIYFQGNSAPDKSGLPSDRFSAERTGGSVSTLTIQRTQQEDSAVYLCASSYGGYNSPLHFGNGTRLTVT.

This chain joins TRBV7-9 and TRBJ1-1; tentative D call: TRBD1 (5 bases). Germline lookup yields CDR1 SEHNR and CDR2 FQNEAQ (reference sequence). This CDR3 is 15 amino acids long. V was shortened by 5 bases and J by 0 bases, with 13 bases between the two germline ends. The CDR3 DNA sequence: TGTGCCAGCAGCCACCGGGGCATTATGAACACTGAAGCTTTCTTT. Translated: CASSHRGIMNTEAFF. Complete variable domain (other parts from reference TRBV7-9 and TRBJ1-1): DTGVSQNPRHKITKRGQNVTFRCDPISEHNRLYWYRQTLGQGPEFLTYFQNEAQLEKSRLLSDRFSAERPKGSFSTLEIQRTEQGDSAMYLCASSHRGIMNTEAFFGQGTRLTVV.

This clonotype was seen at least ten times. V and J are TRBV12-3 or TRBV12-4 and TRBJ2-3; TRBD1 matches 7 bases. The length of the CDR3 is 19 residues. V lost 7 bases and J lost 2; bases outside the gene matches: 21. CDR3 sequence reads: CASTPKSGQARAPTDTQYF. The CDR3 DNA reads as TGTGCCAGCACTCCCAAGTCCGGACAGGCCCGAGCCCCCACAGATACGCAGTATTTT.

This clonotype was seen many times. CDR3 residues: CASSFRLAGGYEQYF. CDR3 nucleotides: TGCGCCAGCAGCTTTCGGCTAGCGGGGGGTTACGAGCAGTACTTC. The chain couples TRBV5-1 to TRBJ2-7; TRBD2 matches at 11 bases. This CDR3 contains 15 residues. The V segment lost 2 bases and the J segment 4 bases; nucleotides outside the gene matches: 5. Germline V lookup: CDR1 SGHRS, CDR2 YFSETQ.

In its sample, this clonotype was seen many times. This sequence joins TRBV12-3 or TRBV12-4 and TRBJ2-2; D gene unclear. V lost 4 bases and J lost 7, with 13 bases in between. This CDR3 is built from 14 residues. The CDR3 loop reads CASSSGPRGGELFF. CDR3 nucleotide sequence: TGTGCCAGCAGTTCCGGGCCCAGAGGCGGGGAGCTGTTTTTT.

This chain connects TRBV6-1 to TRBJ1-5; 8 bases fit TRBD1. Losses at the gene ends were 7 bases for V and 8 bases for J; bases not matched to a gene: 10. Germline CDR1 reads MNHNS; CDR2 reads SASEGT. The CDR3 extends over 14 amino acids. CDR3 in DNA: TGTGCCAGCACCTCGCACAGGGGGTATGAGCCCCAGCATTTT. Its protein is CASTSHRGYEPQHF.

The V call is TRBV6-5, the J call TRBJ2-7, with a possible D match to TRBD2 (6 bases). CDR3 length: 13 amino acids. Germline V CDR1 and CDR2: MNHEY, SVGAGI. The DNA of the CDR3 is TGTGTCAGCAGTTACGGAGGGTACTACGAGCAGTACGTC. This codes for CVSSYGGYYEQYV.

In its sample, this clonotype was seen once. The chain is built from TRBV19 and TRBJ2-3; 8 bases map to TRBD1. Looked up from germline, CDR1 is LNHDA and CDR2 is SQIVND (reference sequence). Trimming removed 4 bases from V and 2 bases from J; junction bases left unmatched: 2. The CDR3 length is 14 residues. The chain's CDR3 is CASSRDRFTDTQYF. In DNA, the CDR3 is TGTGCCAGTAGTAGGGACAGGTTCACAGATACGCAGTATTTT.

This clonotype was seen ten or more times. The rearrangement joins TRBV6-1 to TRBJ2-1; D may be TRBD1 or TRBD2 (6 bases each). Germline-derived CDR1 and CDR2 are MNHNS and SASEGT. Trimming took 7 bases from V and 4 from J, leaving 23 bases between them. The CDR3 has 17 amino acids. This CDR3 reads CASIKRLGGGRYNEQFF. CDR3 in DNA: TGTGCCAGCATTAAACGCCTAGGGGGAGGTCGGTACAATGAGCAGTTCTTC.

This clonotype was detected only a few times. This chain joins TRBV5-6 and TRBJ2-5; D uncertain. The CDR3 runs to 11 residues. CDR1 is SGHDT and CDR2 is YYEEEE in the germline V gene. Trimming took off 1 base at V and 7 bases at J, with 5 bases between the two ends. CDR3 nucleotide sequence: TGTGCCAGCAGCTTGAGGTTGACCCAGTACTTC. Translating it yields CASSLRLTQYF.

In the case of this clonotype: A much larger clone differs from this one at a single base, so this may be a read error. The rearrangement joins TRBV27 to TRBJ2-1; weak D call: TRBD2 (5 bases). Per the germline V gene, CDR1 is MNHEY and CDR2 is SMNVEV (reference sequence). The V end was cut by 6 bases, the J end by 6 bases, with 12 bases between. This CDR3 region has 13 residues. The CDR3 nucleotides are TGTGCCAGCAGCGGGGTAACCTGCAATGAGCAGTTCTTC. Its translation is CASSGVTCNEQFF.

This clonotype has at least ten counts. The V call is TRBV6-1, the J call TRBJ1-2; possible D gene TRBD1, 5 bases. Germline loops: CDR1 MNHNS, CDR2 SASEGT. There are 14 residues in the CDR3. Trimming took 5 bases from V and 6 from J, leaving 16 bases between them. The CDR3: CASSRAGESNGYTF. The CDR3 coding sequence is TGTGCCAGCAGTCGGGCGGGGGAGAGTAATGGCTACACCTTC.

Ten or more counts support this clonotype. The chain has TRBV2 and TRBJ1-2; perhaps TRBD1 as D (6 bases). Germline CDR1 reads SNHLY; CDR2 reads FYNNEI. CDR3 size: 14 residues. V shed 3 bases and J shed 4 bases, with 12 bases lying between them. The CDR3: CASSDRGRIYGYTF. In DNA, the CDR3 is TGTGCCAGCAGTGACAGGGGACGAATCTATGGCTACACCTTC.

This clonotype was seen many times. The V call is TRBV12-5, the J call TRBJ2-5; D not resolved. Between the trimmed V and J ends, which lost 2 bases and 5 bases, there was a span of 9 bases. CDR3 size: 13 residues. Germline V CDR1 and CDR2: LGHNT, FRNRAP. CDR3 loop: CASGLLERETQYF. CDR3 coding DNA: TGTGCTAGTGGTTTGCTGGAACGCGAGACCCAGTACTTC.

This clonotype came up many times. The DNA for the CDR3 is TGTGCCAGCAGCTCCGGCCGGGACAGGGTGGAGACCCAGTACTTC. Its translation: CASSSGRDRVETQYF. The rearrangement uses TRBV7-3 and TRBJ2-5; 9 bases match TRBD1. Per the germline V gene, CDR1 is SGHTA and CDR2 is FQGTGA. The CDR3 length is 15 residues. J gave up 5 bases and V 4 bases, and 8 bases lay outside the gene matches. The variable domain in full, completed from reference TRBV7-3 and TRBJ2-5, reads GAGVSQTPSNKVTEKGKYVELRCDPISGHTALYWYRQSLGQGPEFLIYFQGTGAADDSGLPNDRFFAVRPEGSVSTLKIQRTERGDSAVYLCASSSGRDRVETQYFGPGTRLLVL.

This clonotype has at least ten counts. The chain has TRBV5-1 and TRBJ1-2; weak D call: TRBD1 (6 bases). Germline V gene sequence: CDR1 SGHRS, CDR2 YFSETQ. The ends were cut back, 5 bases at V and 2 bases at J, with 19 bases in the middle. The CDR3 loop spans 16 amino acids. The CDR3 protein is CASSSDGGTPNYGYTF. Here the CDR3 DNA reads TGCGCCAGCAGTTCGGATGGCGGGACACCCAACTATGGCTACACCTTC.